One and the same sample provided the 16 T cell receptor beta chains below, sequenced in a study of blood T cell repertoires in COVID-19 (dated by TCRdb to 2019 to 2021). Library method: the immunoSEQ multiplex PCR assay. TCRdb holds this immuneACCESS table with in-frame rearrangements only. Some clones are missing; in checked studies, unresolved V genes explain under half, and the rest has no known cause. The sample table records 450,000 to 500,000 clones; 70% to 90% of these occur just once. Clones ranked in the top ten supply about 3.2% of the sample. Sequencing input: peripheral blood. Receptors originate from a human donor in a cohort sampled during active COVID-19.

This chain joins TRBV6-6 and TRBJ2-3, with D possibly matching TRBD2 (6 bases). The germline V and J ends were trimmed by 2 bases and 4 bases, with 16 bases remaining between them. This CDR3 is 16 amino acids long. Germline lookup yields CDR1 MNHNY and CDR2 SVGAGI (reference sequence). The DNA of the CDR3 is TGTGCCAGCAGTTACGGGACGGGAGCGCCCCCAGATACGCAGTATTTT. It yields the protein CASSYGTGAPPDTQYF.

J is TRBJ1-5 and V is TRBV6-6; the match to TRBD1 covers 9 bases. CDR3 length: 15 residues. The V gene's germline CDR1 is MNHNY and CDR2 SVGAGI (reference sequence). J gave up 5 bases and V 6 bases, and 8 bases lay outside the gene matches. The CDR3 DNA reads TGTGCCAGCAGAGACACAGGGGGCGCGTATCAGCCCCAGCATTTT. Amino acid sequence: CASRDTGGAYQPQHF.

The chain combines TRBV28 with TRBJ2-6; TRBD2 matches at 8 bases. Trimming removed 6 bases from V and 2 bases from J; junction bases left unmatched: 3. Germline V gene data show CDR1 as MDHEN and CDR2 as SYDVKM. The CDR3 totals 15 residues. The CDR3 DNA is TGTGCCAGCAGCCGGGGGGGGACTGGGGCCAACGTCCTGACTTTC. It translates to CASSRGGTGANVLTF.

The chain uses TRBV6-5 and TRBJ1-2, with a tentative D call TRBD1 (5 bases). Germline-derived CDR1 and CDR2 are MNHEY and SVGAGI. V shed 6 bases and J shed 7 bases, with 12 bases lying between them. This CDR3 comprises 12 residues. This CDR3 reads CASRRQSGGYTF. CDR3 DNA sequence: TGTGCCAGCAGACGACAGTCGGGTGGCTACACCTTC.

The chain joins TRBV4-2 to TRBJ1-6; 7 bases are shared with TRBD1. Germline V lookup: CDR1 LGHNA, CDR2 YNFKEQ. J lost 10 bases, V lost 2 bases, and 8 bases had no gene match. There are 15 residues in the CDR3. This CDR3 is CASSQSHRGRSPLHF. The CDR3 nucleotides are TGTGCCAGCAGCCAAAGTCATAGGGGGCGATCACCCCTCCACTTT.

The chain has TRBV5-5 and TRBJ2-2, with TRBD1 matching over 8 bases. The CDR3 covers 16 residues. Trimming took 2 bases from V and 2 from J; bases not matched to a gene: 5. CDR1 and CDR2 (germline): SGHKS, YYEKEE (reference sequence). The CDR3 nucleotides read TGTGCCAGCAGCTTAGACAGGGGCGAAAACACCGGGGAGCTGTTTTTT. It is translated as CASSLDRGENTGELFF.

This chain joins TRBV4-3 and TRBJ1-2; maybe TRBD1 (5 bases). This CDR3 region has 15 residues. CDR1 is LGHNA, CDR2 YSLEER, per germline. V dropped 0 bases and J dropped 5 bases, with 13 bases sitting between them. The CDR3 DNA reads TGCGCCAGCAGCCAAGATCCGCAGGACAAGTATGGCTACACCTTC. Encoded protein: CASSQDPQDKYGYTF.

The V gene is TRBV9, the J gene TRBJ2-1; 13 positions match TRBD2. V shed 0 bases and J 7 bases; nucleotides not matched to a gene: 4. CDR1 and CDR2 (germline): SGDLS, YYNGEE. The CDR3 runs 16 residues. The CDR3, as DNA: TGTGCCAGCAGCGTAGTAGGGACTAGCGGGATTAATGAGCAGTTCTTC. This gives the protein CASSVVGTSGINEQFF. Full variable domain (outside the CDR3, taken from reference TRBV9 and TRBJ2-1): DSGVTQTPKHLITATGQRVTLRCSPRSGDLSVYWYQQSLDQGLQFLIQYYNGEERAKGNILERFSAQQFPDLHSELNLSSLELGDSALYFCASSVVGTSGINEQFFGPGTRLTVL.

The chain is built from TRBV18 and TRBJ1-4, with D possibly being TRBD1 (6 bases). Per the germline V gene, CDR1 is KGHSH and CDR2 is LQKENI. This CDR3 region has 15 residues. V was shortened by 4 bases and J by 7 bases, with 16 bases between the two germline ends. The CDR3 region has the DNA TGTGCCAGCTCACTACTACAGGGCAGGGTTGAAAAACTGTTTTTT. It encodes CASSLLQGRVEKLFF.

The V call is TRBV6-5, the J call TRBJ2-1, with 11 nucleotides matching TRBD2. Per the germline V gene, CDR1 is MNHEY and CDR2 is SVGAGI. This CDR3 is 15 amino acids long. J was trimmed by 8 bases and V by 3 bases; bases with no gene match: 6. The CDR3 protein is CASSYSLAGGDEQFF. The CDR3 nucleotides read TGTGCCAGCAGTTATAGCCTAGCGGGAGGTGATGAGCAGTTCTTC.

Only one count was recorded for this clone. Other DNA sequences from this sample encode an identical CDR3 as well. The chain is built from TRBV29-1 and TRBJ1-1, with TRBD1 as a possible D gene (5 bases). Trimming took off 4 bases at V and 1 base at J, with 7 bases between the two ends. CDR1 and CDR2 from the germline V gene are SQVTM and ANQGSEA. This CDR3 is 12 amino acids long. In DNA form, the CDR3 reads TGCAGCGTTGGACAGACGAACACTGAAGCTTTCTTT. Residues: CSVGQTNTEAFF.

The chain uses TRBV7-2 and TRBJ1-6; possibly TRBD1 for D (5 bases). CDR3 size: 15 residues. Trimming pared 5 bases from V and 7 bases from J, leaving 15 bases between. The germline gives CDR1 SGHTA, CDR2 FQGNSA. The CDR3 DNA sequence: TGTGCCAGCAGCCGGGGGGACGTGGGGAATTCACCCCTCCACTTT. Protein: CASSRGDVGNSPLHF.

This rearrangement joins TRBV3-1 (or the pseudogene TRBV3-2) to TRBJ2-5; no clear D gene. CDR3 size: 13 residues. V lost 1 base and J lost 4, with 7 bases in between. The germline CDR1 and CDR2 sequences are LGHDT and YNNKEL (reference sequence). In DNA form, the CDR3 reads TGTGCCAGCAGCCAAGTCATCGGAGAGACCCAGTACTTC. Translation gives CASSQVIGETQYF.

V gene TRBV6-6 combines with J gene TRBJ1-5, with TRBD1 as a possible D gene (6 bases). This CDR3 has 12 residues. The V end lost 6 bases, the J end lost 7 bases, and 10 bases lay between the germline ends. Germline V gene lookup returns CDR1 MNHNY and CDR2 SVGAGI (reference sequence). The CDR3 coding sequence is TGTGCCAGCAGAGGGGGGGCACAGCCCCAGCATTTT. Translation gives CASRGGAQPQHF.

The chain recombines TRBV19 with TRBJ2-3; D ambiguous. Per germline, CDR1 LNHDA and CDR2 SQIVND (reference sequence). V was cut by 5 bases and J by 1 base, with 7 bases left in between. The length of the CDR3 is 13 residues. The CDR3 protein is CASSPPGTDTQYF. DNA of the CDR3: TGTGCCAGTAGTCCCCCGGGCACAGATACGCAGTATTTT.

J is TRBJ1-1 and V is TRBV30; possibly TRBD1 for D (6 bases). Trimming stripped 0 bases from V and 4 bases from J, with 15 bases between. The CDR3 extends over 15 amino acids. CDR1 GTSNPN and CDR2 SVGIG come from the germline V gene (reference sequence). The CDR3 here is CAWSVQRGGPTEAFF. As DNA, the CDR3 is TGTGCCTGGAGTGTACAGAGAGGGGGTCCCACTGAAGCTTTCTTT.